One sample yielded the 6 T cell receptor beta chains listed below, sequenced in a study of shared clonotypes between healthy human individuals. Only in-frame clones appear in the TCRdb table, and some are missing; sequencing was by immunoSEQ multiplex PCR. The table lists over 2 million clones, roughly 96% of them singletons, with around 0.13% in the top ten. The sequenced sample was naive CD4+ T cells sorted from blood. This sample's subset: CD45RA+ positively selected. All receptors come from a man aged 18 to 29 in good health.

The V and J genes are TRBV9 and TRBJ2-1, with TRBD2 identical over 9 bases. The CDR3 spans 15 residues. The germline gives CDR1 SGDLS, CDR2 YYNGEE. The ends lost 3 bases at V and 3 bases at J; junction bases unmatched: 4. CDR3 sequence: CASSGGLALYNEQFF. The CDR3 nucleotides read TGTGCCAGCAGCGGGGGACTAGCCCTCTACAATGAGCAGTTCTTC. Based on the CDR3 plus reference TRBV9 and TRBJ2-1, the full variable domain is DSGVTQTPKHLITATGQRVTLRCSPRSGDLSVYWYQQSLDQGLQFLIQYYNGEERAKGNILERFSAQQFPDLHSELNLSSLELGDSALYFCASSGGLALYNEQFFGPGTRLTVL.

With respect to this clone: Other DNA sequences in this sample translate to the same CDR3. The chain links TRBV5-1 to TRBJ2-1; no reliable D call. This CDR3 is 13 amino acids long. Germline values: CDR1 SGHRS, CDR2 YFSETQ. V was pared by 4 bases and J by 4 bases, with 9 bases between. This chain's CDR3 is CASSPASYNEQFF. CDR3 DNA sequence: TGCGCCAGCAGCCCTGCCTCTTACAATGAGCAGTTCTTC.

V usage is TRBV4-3 and J usage is TRBJ1-3; tentative D call: TRBD1 (6 bases). The CDR3 sequence is 15 residues long. V was shortened by 0 bases and J by 8 bases, with 14 bases between the two germline ends. Looked up from germline, CDR1 is LGHNA and CDR2 is YSLEER. The CDR3 nucleotides are TGCGCCAGCAGCCAAGAACCGGGGGGCCCGGACACCATATATTTT. Translated: CASSQEPGGPDTIYF.

The chain has TRBV7-3 and TRBJ2-2; TRBD2 matches 13 bases. V lost 5 bases, J lost 3 bases, and 3 bases stayed unmatched. Germline-derived CDR1 and CDR2 are SGHTA and FQGTGA. The CDR3 consists of 16 residues. In DNA, the CDR3 is TGTGCCAGCAGCCAGGGACTAGCGGGGTACACCGGGGAGCTGTTTTTT. Its protein is CASSQGLAGYTGELFF.

V usage is TRBV2 and J usage is TRBJ2-7; the match to TRBD1 covers 8 bases. The junction had 3 bases not matched to a gene; V was cut back by 6 bases and J by 2 bases. This CDR3 has 13 residues. Germline CDR1 reads SNHLY; CDR2 reads FYNNEI. CDR3 loop: CASSLDRAYEQYF. CDR3 sequence (DNA): TGTGCCAGCAGCCTGGACAGGGCCTACGAGCAGTACTTC.

The genes are TRBV28 and TRBJ2-4; TRBD2 is a possible D gene (6 bases). V was cut by 8 bases and J by 0 bases, with 11 bases left in between. CDR1 and CDR2 from the germline V gene are MDHEN and SYDVKM. There are 14 residues in the CDR3. For the CDR3, the DNA is TGTGCCAGCGACGGGGGTATAGCCAAAAACATTCAGTACTTC. It is translated as CASDGGIAKNIQYF.